Listed below are T cell receptor beta chains from one sample, sequenced in a study of T cell responses to AZD1222 COVID-19 vaccine. Assay used: immunoSEQ multiplex PCR; TCRdb lists only in-frame clones, some missing. Here the sample spans fewer than 120,000 clones, around nine tenths being singletons. The input for sequencing was peripheral blood, taken on day 0 of AZD1222 vaccination. Receptors originate from an adult in good health. Both conserved end residues are part of each CDR3. Each record gives: J gene, V gene, clone size, D gene, CDR3 DNA, CDR3 protein. A D gene is named only where the DNA matches it firmly. Clone size is given for some rows only: seen once, a few or many times, or a class if the clone is expanded.

TRBJ1-6,TRBV4-2,-,-,TGTGCCAGCAGCTATGGGCCCAATTCACCCCTCCACTTT,CASSYGPNSPLHF
TRBJ2-7,TRBV7-6,-,TRBD1,TGTGCCAGCAGCTTAGGCAGGGGGCGCGCCGAGCAGTACTTC,CASSLGRGRAEQYF
TRBJ2-7,TRBV27,-,TRBD2,TGTGCCAGCAGTTTATCGACTAGCTCGTCCTACGAGCAGTACTTC,CASSLSTSSSYEQYF
TRBJ2-7,TRBV19,-,-,TGTGCCAGTAGTACTTCGACGGCCGCTTCCTACGAGCAGTACTTC,CASSTSTAASYEQYF
TRBJ2-5,TRBV5-1,-,-,TGCGCCAGCAGTAAAAATCCGGGGGAAGTGGAGACCCAGTACTTC,CASSKNPGEVETQYF
TRBJ1-1,TRBV7-3,-,-,TGTGCCAGCAGCTTACTGTCGACCTCCCGAGAAGCTTTCTTT,CASSLLSTSREAFF
TRBJ1-3,TRBV28,-,-,TGTGCCAGCAGACAGTGGCAGGACTCTGGAAACACCATATATTTT,CASRQWQDSGNTIYF
TRBJ1-2,TRBV7-8,-,TRBD1,TGTGCCAGCAGCTTGGGACAGGGGGACTATGGCTACACCTTC,CASSLGQGDYGYTF
TRBJ2-7,TRBV15,-,-,TGTGCCACCAGCAGAGATTGGATGGAGCAGTACTTC,CATSRDWMEQYF
TRBJ1-5,TRBV28,-,-,TGTGCCGGTTCCGGGACGCCAGCGGGTACAGCCCAGCATTTT,CAGSGTPAGTAQHF
TRBJ2-1,TRBV15,-,-,TGTGCCACCAGCAGAGATCAGAACAGGGCCAGTGAGCAGTTCTTC,CATSRDQNRASEQFF
TRBJ2-3,TRBV5-1,-,TRBD2,TGCGCCAGCAGCTTGGCCGGGACTAGACTTGGTGGCACAGATACGCAGTATTTT,CASSLAGTRLGGTDTQYF
TRBJ2-3,TRBV18,-,TRBD1,TGTGCCAGCACGACAAGTCAAGGACAGGGCACAGATACGCAGTATTTT,CASTTSQGQGTDTQYF
TRBJ1-2,TRBV18,once,-,TGTGCCAGCTCACCACCACAGGGCCTCTTGTATGGCTACACCTTC,CASSPPQGLLYGYTF
TRBJ1-2,TRBV30,-,-,TGTGCCTGGAGTGTATATGGCGTGGGGGCTAATGGCTACACCTTC,CAWSVYGVGANGYTF
TRBJ2-2,TRBV5-1,-,TRBD1,TGCGCCAGCACCCTGACAGGGGGCCTCGCTGCGGACACCGGGGAGCTGTTTTTT,CASTLTGGLAADTGELFF
TRBJ1-1,TRBV7-3,-,-,TGTGCCAGCAGTCTAGGGGGATGGATCACTGAAGCTTTCTTT,CASSLGGWITEAFF
TRBJ2-5,TRBV19,-,-,TGTGCCAGTAGCCCCCGTGATGGACGTTGGGAGACCCAGTACTTC,CASSPRDGRWETQYF
TRBJ1-2,TRBV7-9,once,-,TGTGCCAGCACCGAACGGGTTTCTTCTAACTATGGCTACACCTTC,CASTERVSSNYGYTF
TRBJ1-2,TRBV19,-,-,TGTGCCAGTAGCGGGGACCCAAAGTCCTCTAACTATGGCTACACCTTC,CASSGDPKSSNYGYTF
TRBJ1-1,TRBV7-8,-,TRBD1,TGTGCCAGCAGCTTAGCGGGACAGGGTGTCCCTGAAGCTTTCTTT,CASSLAGQGVPEAFF
TRBJ1-1,TRBV19,once,-,TGTGCCAGTAGTATATTGGGGAACACTGAAGCTTTCTTT,CASSILGNTEAFF
TRBJ1-5,TRBV7-9,-,TRBD1,TGTGCCAGCAGCTCCGGGACAGGGAGTCAGCCCCAGCATTTT,CASSSGTGSQPQHF
TRBJ2-5,TRBV7-2,-,-,TGTGCCAGCAGCAAGGGACAAGGGGAGACCCAGTACTTC,CASSKGQGETQYF
TRBJ1-1,TRBV10-3,once,TRBD1,TGTGCCATCAGTGGAAGGGGGCTTCCTGAAGCTTTCTTT,CAISGRGLPEAFF
TRBJ2-1,TRBV7-3,-,-,TGTGCCAGCAGCCGACAAGACAATGAGCAGTTCTTC,CASSRQDNEQFF
TRBJ2-1,TRBV19,-,-,TGTGCCAGTAGTATCGTCCTTTTATCCTACAATGAGCAGTTCTTC,CASSIVLLSYNEQFF
TRBJ2-1,TRBV5-6,-,-,TGTGCCAGCAGCTTGGAACTAGTTGGGTACGATGAGCAGTTCTTC,CASSLELVGYDEQFF
TRBJ2-2,TRBV10-2,once,-,TGCGCCAGCAGGCAGAACACCGGGGAGCTGTTTTTT,CASRQNTGELFF
TRBJ2-1,TRBV7-7,once,-,TGTGCTAGCAGCTTGGTCTGGAGCTCCTACAATGAGCAGTTCTTC,CASSLVWSSYNEQFF
TRBJ1-3,TRBV25-1,-,-,TGTGCCAGCAGTGGAGGGGCACATGGAAACACCATATATTTT,CASSGGAHGNTIYF
TRBJ1-4,TRBV11-2,-,-,TGTGCCAGCAGTGCGCCAGGGGACCCCCTCGGGGAAAAACTGTTTTTT,CASSAPGDPLGEKLFF
TRBJ1-4,TRBV19,-,-,TGTGCCAGTAGTCCGGGGGCGGCTGGAAAACTGTTTTTT,CASSPGAAGKLFF
TRBJ2-4,TRBV28,-,-,TGTGCCAGCAGTTCAGGGTCTCTTGGGGCCAAAAACATTCAGTACTTC,CASSSGSLGAKNIQYF
TRBJ1-1,TRBV28,-,TRBD1,TGTGCCAGCAGTTTTGCAGACAGGGCAGGTACTGAAGCTTTCTTT,CASSFADRAGTEAFF
TRBJ1-1,TRBV7-2,-,TRBD1,TGTGCCAGCAGCCCCAGACAGGGTACGAACACTGAAGCTTTCTTT,CASSPRQGTNTEAFF
TRBJ2-3,TRBV4-3,-,TRBD2,TGCGCCAGCAGCCAAGATCCGGCGGGGGGGCGTTGGACAGATACGCAGTATTTT,CASSQDPAGGRWTDTQYF
TRBJ2-2,TRBV29-1,-,TRBD2,TGCAGCGTTGAAATGACTAGCAACGGGGAGCTGTTTTTT,CSVEMTSNGELFF
TRBJ2-7,TRBV11-2,-,-,TGTGCCAGCAGCCAGAGCCGGGGGATAAATGACGAGCAGTACTTC,CASSQSRGINDEQYF
TRBJ2-1,TRBV2,-,-,TGTGTCGAGCAGTGGCAGGGTCAGTTTGATGAGCAGTTCTTC,CVEQWQGQFDEQFF
TRBJ1-4,TRBV27,-,-,TGTGCCAGCAGTTTTTACAGTAATGAAAAACTGTTTTTT,CASSFYSNEKLFF
TRBJ1-2,TRBV3-1/TRBV3-2,-,-,TGTGCCAGCAGCCAAGATGTACCGAGCAACTATGGCTACACCTTC,CASSQDVPSNYGYTF
TRBJ2-1,TRBV27,-,TRBD2,TGTGCCAGCAGTTTAGGGGCTAGCGGGGGGGTATACAATGAGCAGTTCTTC,CASSLGASGGVYNEQFF
TRBJ1-5,TRBV6-5,-,-,TGTGCCAGCGCAATTTCACCCGACAGGCAGCCCCAGCATTTT,CASAISPDRQPQHF
TRBJ1-2,TRBV2,-,-,TGTGCCAGCAGTTCGACAGGACTTTATGGCTACACCTTC,CASSSTGLYGYTF
TRBJ1-6,TRBV16,-,TRBD1,TGTGCCAGCAGTACCTCTGACAGGGTTAATTCACCCCTCCACTTT,CASSTSDRVNSPLHF
TRBJ1-5,TRBV7-8,few,-,TGTGCCAGCAGCTCATCCCCAGCCGGGGATTATAGCAATCAGCCCCAGCATTTT,CASSSSPAGDYSNQPQHF
TRBJ1-5,TRBV19,-,TRBD1,TGTGCCAGTAGTTTTGCGGGACAGGGGTCTAGCAATCAGCCCCAGCATTTT,CASSFAGQGSSNQPQHF
TRBJ1-2,TRBV24-1,-,-,TGTGCCACCAGTGATTCACAGGGTCCGTCTGGCTACACCTTC,CATSDSQGPSGYTF
TRBJ1-1,TRBV11-1,once,TRBD1,TGTGCCAGCAGCCGGACAGGGCTACCTGAAGCTTTCTTT,CASSRTGLPEAFF
TRBJ1-1,TRBV25-1,-,-,TGTGCCAGCACTGAAACATCCTACACTGAAGCTTTCTTT,CASTETSYTEAFF
TRBJ1-1,TRBV5-1,-,-,TGCGCCAGCAGCTTGGGGGCAGGGGCCGGCACTGAAGCTTTCTTT,CASSLGAGAGTEAFF
TRBJ1-5,TRBV10-3,-,-,TGTGCCATCAGTGATGTTTCGAATCAGCCCCAGCATTTT,CAISDVSNQPQHF
TRBJ2-7,TRBV7-6,-,-,TGTGCCAGCAGCCTGACCGGGACCCGGGGCGACGAGCAGTACTTC,CASSLTGTRGDEQYF
TRBJ2-1,TRBV7-3,few,-,TGTGCCAGCAGCTCACCTACATTAGCGGCCTACAATGAGCAGTTCTTC,CASSSPTLAAYNEQFF
TRBJ2-3,TRBV11-1,-,TRBD2,TGTGCCAGCAGACTCCTTCGGACTAGCGGGAGGGATACGCAGTATTTT,CASRLLRTSGRDTQYF
TRBJ1-5,TRBV7-2,-,-,TGTGCCAGCAGCTTAGCGCGACAGCAGCCCCAGCATTTT,CASSLARQQPQHF
TRBJ1-1,TRBV7-8,-,-,TGTGCCAGCAGCTTAGACCAGAACACTGAAGCTTTCTTT,CASSLDQNTEAFF